Listed here are 23 T cell receptor beta chains from one sample, sequenced in a study of T cell clones after liver transplantation. Profiled with immunoSEQ multiplex PCR; TCRdb holds only in-frame clones, not every one. The sample yields 31,000 or so clones, 90% to 95% seen once. Specimen: CD8+ T cells from blood, collected 12 months after liver transplant. The receptor set was obtained from a human patient who received a liver transplant. The graft donor may be the source of some T cells.

The rearrangement uses TRBV13 and TRBJ2-7; 7 positions agree with TRBD2. Germline V gives CDR1 PRHDT, CDR2 FYEKMQ (reference sequence). This CDR3 spans 15 amino acids. The V gene end was trimmed by 1 base and the J gene end by 6 bases; junction bases not matched to a gene: 9. The CDR3 DNA is TGTGCCAGCAGCTTAGAAGGGGACTATACGACCGAGCAGTACTTC. Translated: CASSLEGDYTTEQYF.

For this clone: One junction end does not reproduce the germline sequence, and a read error may be involved. This chain joins TRBV27 and TRBJ2-2; D is unclear. CDR3 length: 9 amino acids. Germline V gene data show CDR1 as MNHEY and CDR2 as SMNVEV (reference sequence). CDR3: CPATGELFF. CDR3 DNA sequence: TGCCCTGCCACCGGGGAGCTGTTTTTT.

The rearrangement links TRBV5-6 to TRBJ1-1; perhaps TRBD1 as D (5 bases). Germline assignment: CDR1 SGHDT and CDR2 YYEEEE. Trimming removed 4 bases at V and 0 bases at J, with 13 bases between. The CDR3 covers 15 residues. CDR3 sequence: CASSLDGTLNTEAFF. DNA of the CDR3: TGTGCCAGCAGCCTGGACGGGACTCTGAACACTGAAGCTTTCTTT.

The chain couples TRBV28 to TRBJ2-1; a weak D match, TRBD2 (5 bases). This CDR3 is built from 16 residues. From germline, CDR1 is MDHEN and CDR2 SYDVKM. The V gene lost 5 bases and the J gene lost 4 bases, with 18 bases spanning the gap. In DNA, the CDR3 is TGTGCCAGCAGTGATGCTGTGGCGGACTGGTACAATGAGCAGTTCTTC. Encoded protein: CASSDAVADWYNEQFF.

CDR3 protein: CASSVGTDVEKLFF. The CDR3 DNA reads as TGTGCCAGCAGCGTAGGCACGGACGTTGAAAAACTGTTTTTT. J is TRBJ1-4 and V is TRBV9; D not certain. CDR3 size: 14 residues. Between the trimmed V and J ends, which lost 0 bases and 7 bases, there was a span of 10 bases. Germline lookup yields CDR1 SGDLS and CDR2 YYNGEE.

V is TRBV7-3 and J is TRBJ1-1; D unclear. This CDR3 contains 15 residues. From germline, CDR1 is SGHTA and CDR2 FQGTGA. The V gene lost 2 bases and the J gene lost 2 bases, with 12 bases spanning the gap. The CDR3 loop reads CASSLGNGVNTEAFF. The CDR3 DNA reads TGTGCCAGCAGCTTAGGGAACGGGGTTAACACTGAAGCTTTCTTT.

The V call is TRBV7-9, the J call TRBJ2-3; D is possibly TRBD2 (5 bases). Trimming removed 1 base at V and 0 bases at J, with 14 bases between. CDR3 size: 17 residues. CDR1 is SEHNR and CDR2 is FQNEAQ in the germline V gene (reference sequence). This chain's CDR3 is CASSLVLGRTSTDTQYF. The DNA of the CDR3 is TGTGCCAGCAGCTTAGTTCTGGGCAGGACTAGCACAGATACGCAGTATTTT.

The chain carries TRBV19 and TRBJ2-7; TRBD2 might be the D (6 bases). Trimming took off 3 bases at V and 0 bases at J, with 12 bases between the two ends. This CDR3 has 15 residues. Germline V gene sequence: CDR1 LNHDA, CDR2 SQIVND (reference sequence). The DNA for the CDR3 is TGTGCCAGTAGTATTCGACTAGGGGTCTCCTACGAGCAGTACTTC. Amino acids: CASSIRLGVSYEQYF.

The chain uses TRBV9 and TRBJ2-7; tentatively, D is TRBD2 (6 bases). V was cut by 4 bases and J by 4 bases, with 15 bases left in between. This CDR3 has 14 residues. Germline CDR1 and CDR2: SGDLS and YYNGEE. The CDR3, as DNA: TGTGCCAGCAGCTTACGGGACTTACCTTACGAGCAGTACTTC. It specifies CASSLRDLPYEQYF.

The J gene is TRBJ2-7, the V gene TRBV27, with 7 bases identical to TRBD1. V trimming: 10 bases; J trimming: 5 bases; junction bases outside the gene matches: 14. The length of the CDR3 is 14 residues. Germline CDR1 and CDR2: MNHEY and SMNVEV (reference sequence). This chain's CDR3 is CATVRQGIPHEQYF. CDR3 sequence (DNA): TGTGCCACCGTCAGACAGGGAATCCCCCACGAGCAGTACTTC.

This chain joins TRBV11-2 and TRBJ2-1; D gene uncertain. CDR1 is SGHAT and CDR2 is FQNNGV in the germline V gene. With 4 bases removed from V and 15 bases from J, the gap between germline ends came to 13 bases. This CDR3 comprises 11 residues. Here the CDR3 DNA reads TGTGCCAGCAGCTACGGACCAGAGATGTTCTTC. Protein product: CASSYGPEMFF.

The chain couples TRBV4-1 to TRBJ2-5, with D tentatively TRBD2 (5 bases). Per the germline V gene, CDR1 is MGHRA and CDR2 is YSYEKL. V lost 1 base, J lost 5 bases, and 11 bases lay in between. The CDR3 is made up of 14 amino acids. CDR3 sequence (DNA): TGCGCCAGCAGCCAAGCTAGGGAGCTTGAGACCCAGTACTTC. This translates into CASSQARELETQYF.

CDR3 loop: CASRSTAATNEKLFF. For the CDR3, the DNA is TGTGCCAGCAGGAGCACGGCAGCAACTAATGAAAAACTGTTTTTT. The chain carries TRBV6-1 and TRBJ1-4; D not resolved. V lost 6 bases and J 0 bases, leaving 11 bases between the germline ends. Looked up from germline, CDR1 is MNHNS and CDR2 is SASEGT. CDR3 length: 15 amino acids.

This chain connects TRBV19 to TRBJ2-1; D remains ambiguous. The germline V and J ends were trimmed by 4 bases and 3 bases, with 10 bases remaining between them. CDR1 is LNHDA, CDR2 SQIVND, per germline (reference sequence). The CDR3 contains 14 residues. The CDR3 region is CASSTRQYYNEQFF. The CDR3, as DNA: TGTGCCAGTAGTACCCGACAATACTACAATGAGCAGTTCTTC.

V is TRBV10-3 and J is TRBJ1-5; D gene uncertain. The CDR3 spans 14 residues. The V end lost 6 bases, the J end lost 2 bases, and 11 bases lay between the germline ends. The germline gives CDR1 ENHRY, CDR2 SYGVKD. For the CDR3, the DNA is TGTGCCATCAGCCCTGGACGGGGCAATCAGCCCCAGCATTTT. Translation: CAISPGRGNQPQHF.

The DNA of the CDR3 is TGTGCCAGCAGTTTATGGGGAGGGTCCCCCGGGACTAGCGGGAGAACGGAGGAGACCCAGTACTTC. Translation gives CASSLWGGSPGTSGRTEETQYF. The V call is TRBV27, the J call TRBJ2-5; 14 bases line up with TRBD2. V gave up 1 base and J gave up 5 bases; unmatched junction bases: 21. The CDR3 runs 22 residues. CDR1 MNHEY and CDR2 SMNVEV come from the germline V gene (reference sequence).

The chain combines TRBV7-8 with TRBJ2-1; 9 nucleotides align to TRBD2. Germline-derived CDR1 and CDR2 are SGHVS and FQNEAQ. The trim removed 3 bases at V and 8 bases at J, leaving 17 bases unmatched. The CDR3 consists of 18 residues. CDR3 nucleotide sequence: TGTGCCAGCAGCTTCCTTAGGAGTAGCGGGAGACCAGGGGATGAGCAGTTCTTC. Residues: CASSFLRSSGRPGDEQFF.

The rearrangement uses TRBV11-2 and TRBJ2-1, with a possible D match to TRBD2 (5 bases). The CDR3 has 14 amino acids. Trimming removed 3 bases from V and 6 bases from J, with 12 bases in between. Germline values: CDR1 SGHAT, CDR2 FQNNGV. The chain's CDR3 is CASSFTGYLNEQFF. The DNA for the CDR3 is TGTGCCAGCAGCTTTACGGGGTACCTCAATGAGCAGTTCTTC.

Points on this clone: Other DNA sequences in this sample translate to the same CDR3. The chain uses TRBV7-9 and TRBJ1-1; D gene uncertain. The V end was cut by 5 bases, the J end by 3 bases, with 4 bases between. Looked up from germline, CDR1 is SEHNR and CDR2 is FQNEAQ (reference sequence). CDR3 length: 11 amino acids. The CDR3 loop reads CASSPDTEAFF. CDR3 in DNA: TGTGCCAGCAGCCCAGACACTGAAGCTTTCTTT.

The chain combines TRBV7-6 with TRBJ2-7; 7 bases are a match to TRBD1. The CDR3 contains 15 residues. Germline V gene lookup returns CDR1 SGHVS and CDR2 FNYEAQ. V lost 4 bases and J lost 4; bases outside the gene matches: 10. CDR3 bases: TGTGCCAGCAGCTCCCCCTTAGGGGGCCAGTACGAGCAGTACTTC. Amino acids: CASSSPLGGQYEQYF.

The chain combines TRBV13 with TRBJ2-1, with 12 bases lining up with TRBD2. V dropped 2 bases and J dropped 4; count of bases not matched to a gene: 3. Per the germline V gene, CDR1 is PRHDT and CDR2 is FYEKMQ (reference sequence). The CDR3 sequence is 16 residues long. The CDR3 spells CASSLRLAGGYNEQFF. The DNA of the CDR3 is TGTGCCAGCAGCTTACGTCTAGCGGGAGGGTACAATGAGCAGTTCTTC.

This clone appeared once. This rearrangement joins TRBV7-2 to TRBJ2-3; TRBD2 agrees at 12 bases. After removal of 3 bases from V and 5 bases from J, the junction contained 12 bases not matched to a gene. Per germline, CDR1 SGHTA and CDR2 FQGNSA. The CDR3 has 18 amino acids. The CDR3 loop is CASSFPGTSGSRGDTQYF. The CDR3 DNA sequence: TGTGCCAGCAGCTTCCCCGGGACTAGCGGGTCGAGAGGAGATACGCAGTATTTT.

The chain carries TRBV10-3 and TRBJ2-5; 7 nucleotides align to TRBD1. CDR3 length: 14 amino acids. CDR1 is ENHRY and CDR2 is SYGVKD in the germline V gene. V dropped 2 bases and J dropped 2; count of bases not matched to a gene: 2. DNA of the CDR3: TGTGCCATCAGTGAGAGGGGGCAGCAAGAGACCCAGTACTTC. It encodes CAISERGQQETQYF.